The TCR beta chain described here comes from a study of Ad26.COV2.S vaccination and SARS-CoV-2 variants. Findings of the study overall: Responses of T cells in total may have been underestimated by the TCR breadth and depth analyses. Vaccinees and placebo recipients showed similar non-spike TCR breadth. The authors reported substantial breadth in spike-specific CD8+ and CD4+ T cell responses after vaccination.

Some clones are missing from TCRdb's copy, which holds only in-frame ones; the method was immunoSEQ multiplex PCR. The data contain 380,000 or so clones, 86% of them singletons. Specified treatment: around 19 received Ad26.COV2.S at low or high dose, single or two shots; about 5 received placebo; per-sample allocation not given. Day 63 after the first vaccine or placebo injection was the time point for sampling. Of note for this clone: Its antigen remains unknown.

This CDR3 contains 11 residues. The germline gives CDR1 WSHSY, CDR2 SAAADI. Trimming removed 3 bases at V and 6 bases at J, with 5 bases between. This sample comprised peripheral blood, obtained in a trial of Ad26.COV2.S vaccine versus placebo. The receptor was isolated from a person between 18 and 65 years old who received the Ad26.COV2.S COVID-19 vaccine or a placebo. V gene TRBV10-2 combines with J gene TRBJ1-1; D is ambiguous. The CDR3 coding sequence is TGCGCCAGCAGTGATGGGCCTGAAGCTTTCTTT. Its protein is CASSDGPEAFF.